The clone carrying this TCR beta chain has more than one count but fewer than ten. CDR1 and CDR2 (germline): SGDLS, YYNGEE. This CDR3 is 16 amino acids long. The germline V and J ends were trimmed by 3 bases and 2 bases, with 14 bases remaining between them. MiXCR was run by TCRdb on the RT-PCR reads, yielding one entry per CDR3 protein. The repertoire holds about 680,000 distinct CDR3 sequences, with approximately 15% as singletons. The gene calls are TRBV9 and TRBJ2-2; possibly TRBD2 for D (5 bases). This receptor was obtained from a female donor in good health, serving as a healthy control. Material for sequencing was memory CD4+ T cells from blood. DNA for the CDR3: TGTGCCAGCAGCGCGAGTACTAGAGGAAACACCGGGGAGCTGTTTTTT. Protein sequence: CASSASTRGNTGELFF.